This T cell receptor beta chain was documented in a study of cytotoxic CD8 clonotypes in ibrutinib-treated CLL. Study-wide background: Treatment had run for a median roughly 12 months, range 6 to 36, when response samples were taken. Study-level results: Clonality was elevated at ibrutinib response and had returned toward baseline at progression. At baseline, clonality was higher than in age-matched healthy donors and correlated with CD8+ counts.

As concerns this clone: Its antigen is as yet unknown.

This CDR3 is built from 14 residues. The germline CDR1 and CDR2 sequences are LNHDA and SQIVND (reference sequence). V lost 4 bases to trimming and J lost 5 bases, with 12 bases between them. Assay: immunoSEQ multiplex PCR; the TCRdb copy retains only in-frame clones and omits some. The table has over 200,000 clones, about three quarters seen once. This clonotype originated in a human donor with chronic lymphocytic leukemia. Sequencing was performed on PBMCs, taken after 12 months of ibrutinib treatment. The chain links TRBV19 to TRBJ1-5, with D possibly being TRBD1 (6 bases). CDR3 bases: TGTGCCAGTAGTAGTAGGGGGGGCCATCAGCCCCAGCATTTT. Its translation is CASSSRGGHQPQHF.